These 8 T cell receptor beta chains came from one sample sequenced in a study of T cells expressing NK-cell markers (dated by TCRdb to about 2020). The receptor library was made with 5' RACE. The run used an Illumina HiSeq 2000. One entry per CDR3 protein sequence results from the TCRdb reprocessing of the reads, with DNA left out. The data table for this sample lists some 340,000 distinct CDR3 sequences. Of the sample, 5.2% is held by the ten largest clones. The sequenced sample was blood T cells: a sorted CD56 or NKG2C T cell subset, CD4+ or CD8+ T cells, or bulk PBMC T cells (not recorded which). These receptors originate from a man aged 18-69 years in good health.

The J gene is TRBJ2-3, the V gene TRBV5-5; TCRdb picks TRBD1, but there is no DNA to check that call. Germline CDR1 and CDR2: SGHKS and YYEKEE (reference sequence). This CDR3 spans 16 amino acids. CDR3: CASSPTGTGGRDTQYF.

The chain recombines TRBV9 with TRBJ1-2; TCRdb designates TRBD1, a call that cannot be tested without DNA. Germline V CDR1 and CDR2: SGDLS, YYNGEE. The CDR3 has 14 residues. CDR3 residues: CASSRNRDNYGYTF.

This rearrangement joins TRBV2 to TRBJ2-7; checking the TCRdb D call of TRBD2 is not possible without DNA. Germline V lookup: CDR1 SNHLY, CDR2 FYNNEI. This CDR3 comprises 14 residues. The CDR3 sequence is CASSWERSRYEQYF.

This chain connects TRBV29-1 to TRBJ2-1; TCRdb proposes TRBD2, but this gene call is untestable without DNA. The CDR3 is 14 amino acids. The germline CDR1 and CDR2 sequences are SQVTM and ANQGSEA. The CDR3 sequence is CSVVEGPFHNEQFF.

The chain uses TRBV18 and TRBJ2-3; as DNA is missing, the TRBD2 call by TCRdb cannot be tested. CDR3 length: 17 amino acids. CDR1 KGHSH and CDR2 LQKENI come from the germline V gene. This CDR3 is CASSPRSAGGRADTQYF.

The genes are TRBV19 and TRBJ1-1. The germline gives CDR1 LNHDA, CDR2 SQIVND (reference sequence). The CDR3 consists of 14 residues. The CDR3 is CASKSFFMNTEAFF.

This chain joins TRBV7-2 and TRBJ2-1; TCRdb selects TRBD2, and the lack of DNA leaves this call unchecked. Germline V gene data show CDR1 as SGHTA and CDR2 as FQGNSA. The CDR3 runs to 16 residues. Here the CDR3 reads CASSSYGLPPSNEQFF.

The rearrangement joins TRBV7-3 to TRBJ2-3; TCRdb gives TRBD1 as the D gene, but with no DNA this cannot be confirmed. The CDR3 length is 17 residues. Looked up from germline, CDR1 is SGHTA and CDR2 is FQGTGA. CDR3 sequence reads: CASSSKGGRGRTDTQYF.